This T cell receptor beta chain stems from a study of cytomegalovirus exposure and HLA in healthy donors. Broader study findings: Among TCR beta chains, those listed as cytomegalovirus-associated numbered some 160. In vitro testing confirmed three CMV-associated chains as specific for CMV antigens. Across donors, most TCRs were seen rarely, yet some public ones were widespread.

The germline CDR1 and CDR2 sequences are SGHTA and FQGTGA. V was clipped by 5 bases and J by 2 bases, with 18 bases between them. The CDR3 length is 16 residues. About this clone: The antigen is undetermined.

13 Jbeta primers and 60 Vbeta primers were used for the PCR. Assay: immunoSEQ multiplex PCR; the TCRdb copy retains only in-frame clones and omits some. The sample gives about 210,000 clones, over 75% of which show up once; 10% is in the top ten. The rearrangement joins TRBV7-3 to TRBJ2-5; D possibly corresponds to TRBD2 (7 bases). The receptor was derived from a woman aged 45-65 years in good health and CMV-seropositive. Specimen: PBMCs. CDR3 nucleotide sequence: TGTGCCAGCAGCACACAGGGCGGGGAGGGACAAGAGACCCAGTACTTC. Amino acid sequence: CASSTQGGEGQETQYF.